The entry below gives a single T cell receptor (beta chain) sequence along with its context. The target of this receptor is not known. Base quality data are lacking; no much larger clone is found one base away. The sample originates from a study of blood T cell repertoires in COVID-19 (TCRdb year 2020). In terms of the full investigation: The collaborator samples originated in the United States, Italy and Spain and spanned the acute and convalescent phases of COVID-19. The prospective study material was composed of cDNA or gDNA derived from T cells, B-cell-depleted T cells, or PBMCs. Subjects who had been exposed to COVID-19, were actively infected with it, or had recovered from it provided the deeply sampled blood TCRbeta repertoires that made up the dataset. A freely available public database, intended as a resource for researchers studying the immune response to SARS-CoV-2, is where the repertoires were released. Samples came from the ongoing ImmuneRACE study (first 160 participants) plus 1,254 subjects from 6 global collaborators. Sample metadata almost always included a de-identified subject ID, COVID-19 status, age in years and sex. Where available, HLA class I and class II types were obtained from metadata supplied by the sample provider rather than from assay-based typing. Broad study findings and their caveats: The amount of clinical and demographic metadata varied by source and participant and was provided uncurated.

Collaborating institutions collected whole blood in K2EDTA tubes following their own protocols. For TCRbeta analysis, collaborator samples were shipped as frozen whole blood, as isolated PBMCs, or as DNA extracted from either sample type. The immunoSEQ Assay, a bias-controlled multiplex PCR, was used to amplify TCRbeta CDR3 regions from genomic DNA. For the original study's pipeline: Nucleated cell counts per sample were estimated from amplification of reference gene primers within the assay. Sequence reads were collapsed and filtered to measure the absolute abundance of every unique TCRbeta CDR3 rearrangement. For each sample, productive Simpson clonality was calculated as the square root of Simpson's diversity index over productive rearrangements. TCRdb took over this immuneACCESS table, retaining in-frame rearrangements with V and J assigned. Such tables are incomplete; in checked studies, under half of the missing clones stem from an unresolved V gene, and the remainder is unexplained. V and J calls and clone size are copied from that table; D and trimming were computed from the DNA. The sample contains roughly 80,000 clones, approximately 80% of them found a single time. The ten largest clonotypes hold roughly 11% of the sample.

Taken from the germline V gene, the CDR1 and CDR2 loops are SGHNT and YENEEA. The CDR3 runs 13 amino acids, cysteine and phenylalanine included. Only the CDR3 portion is preserved as DNA: 39 bases, with reading frame beginning at the first base. Trimming at the junction amounts to 3 bases on V and 5 bases on J, and the germline ends lie 10 bases apart. The sample was peripheral blood. This TCR was sampled from a middle-aged man with acute or convalescent COVID-19. The chain is assembled from TRBV11-3 and TRBJ1-1, and possibly TRBD1, on 6 matching bases. The CDR3 reads as follows: CASSFKGGTEAFF. The DNA sequence is given as TGTGCCAGCAGCTTTAAAGGGGGTACTGAAGCTTTCTTT.